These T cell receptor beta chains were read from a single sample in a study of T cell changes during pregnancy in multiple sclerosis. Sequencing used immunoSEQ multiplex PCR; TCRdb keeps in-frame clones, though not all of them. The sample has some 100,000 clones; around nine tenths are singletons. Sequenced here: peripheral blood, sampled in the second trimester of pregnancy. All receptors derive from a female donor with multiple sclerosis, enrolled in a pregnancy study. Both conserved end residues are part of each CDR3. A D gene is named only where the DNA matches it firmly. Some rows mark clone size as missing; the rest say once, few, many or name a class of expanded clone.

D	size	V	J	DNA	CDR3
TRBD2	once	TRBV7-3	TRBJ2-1	TGTGCCAGCAGCTTAAAGGCTAGCGGGAGGGCAAATGAGCAGTTCTTC	CASSLKASGRANEQFF
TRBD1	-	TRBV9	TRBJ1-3	TGTGCCAGCAGCGTTAGAGGGACAGGGGTCCAGGGAAACACCATATATTTT	CASSVRGTGVQGNTIYF
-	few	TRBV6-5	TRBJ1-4	TGTGCCAGCAGCCCACCGGGAAATAATGAAAAACTGTTTTTT	CASSPPGNNEKLFF
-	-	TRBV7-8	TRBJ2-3	TGTGCCAGCAGCCGGAATAGGGGGAGAGGGTCAGATACGCAGTATTTT	CASSRNRGRGSDTQYF
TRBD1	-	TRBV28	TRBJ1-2	TGTGCCAGCAGTACGGACAGGCTACCAGGGGGCTACACCTTC	CASSTDRLPGGYTF
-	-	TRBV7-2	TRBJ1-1	TGTGCCAGCAGCTTCGGACAGCTGAACACTGAAGCTTTCTTT	CASSFGQLNTEAFF
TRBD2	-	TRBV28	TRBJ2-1	TGTGCCAGCAGTTCTGGACTAGCGGGAGACTTGGGGAATGAGCAGTTCTTC	CASSSGLAGDLGNEQFF
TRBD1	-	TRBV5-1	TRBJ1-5	TGCGCCAGCAGCTTGACGGGACAGGGGAGTCAGCCCCAGCATTTT	CASSLTGQGSQPQHF
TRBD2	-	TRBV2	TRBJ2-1	TGTGCCAGCAGCCAACTAGCGGGGGGTTACAATGAGCAGTTCTTC	CASSQLAGGYNEQFF
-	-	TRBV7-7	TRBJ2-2	TGTGCCAGCAGCTTAGGCCCGGGCGGGGAGCTGTTTTTT	CASSLGPGGELFF
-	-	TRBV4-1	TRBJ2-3	TGCGCCAGCAGCCAAGAAAAGCGTCAAGATACGCAGTATTTT	CASSQEKRQDTQYF
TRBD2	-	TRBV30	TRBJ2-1	TGTGCCTGGATGACTAGCCCTAACAATGAGCAGTTCTTC	CAWMTSPNNEQFF
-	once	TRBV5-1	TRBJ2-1	TGCGCCAGCAGCGTAGGACAGCCCAAAGGGCAATATGAGCAGTTCTTC	CASSVGQPKGQYEQFF
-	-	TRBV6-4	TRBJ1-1	TGTGCCAGCAGTCTGTATGCGGGAGCGAACACTGAAGCTTTCTTT	CASSLYAGANTEAFF
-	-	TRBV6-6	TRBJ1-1	TGTGCCAGCGGCTGGGGCGACACTGAAGCTTTCTTT	CASGWGDTEAFF
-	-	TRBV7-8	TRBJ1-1	TGTGCCAGCAGTTACCCGGGGGTACAGACATACACTGAAGCTTTCTTT	CASSYPGVQTYTEAFF
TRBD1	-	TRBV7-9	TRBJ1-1	TGTGCCAGCAGTCTCGGGACAGACACTGAAGCTTTCTTT	CASSLGTDTEAFF
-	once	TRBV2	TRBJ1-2	TGTGCCAGCAGTGAAGTGGGGCTCTATGGCTACACCTTC	CASSEVGLYGYTF
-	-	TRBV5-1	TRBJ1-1	TGCGCCAGCAGCTCGATCGGGGGGAACACTGAAGCTTTCTTT	CASSSIGGNTEAFF
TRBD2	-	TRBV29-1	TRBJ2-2	TGCAGCGTGGGGGTAGCGGGTGGGGAGCTGTTTTTT	CSVGVAGGELFF
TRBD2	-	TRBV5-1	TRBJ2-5	TGCGCCAGCAGCTTGGGGCTAGCGGGAGACCACGAGACCCAGTACTTC	CASSLGLAGDHETQYF
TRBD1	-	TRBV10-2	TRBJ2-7	TGCGCCAGCAGGACAGGGGGGAGCTACGAGCAGTACTTC	CASRTGGSYEQYF
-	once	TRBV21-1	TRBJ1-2	TGTGCCAGCAGCAACCAGGGGGCGCGTAGGGGTGGCTACACCTTC	CASSNQGARRGGYTF
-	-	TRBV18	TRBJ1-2	TGTGCCAGCTCACCATCAGGGGAGGGCTATGGCTACACCTTC	CASSPSGEGYGYTF
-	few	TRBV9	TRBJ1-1	TGTGCCAGCAGCGTAGGGGAGGTTGTATCTGAAGCTTTCTTT	CASSVGEVVSEAFF
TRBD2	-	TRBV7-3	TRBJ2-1	TGTGCCAGCAGCTTAACGGGGCTAGCGGGTATGGGGCAGCAGTTCTTC	CASSLTGLAGMGQQFF
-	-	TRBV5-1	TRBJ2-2	TGCGCCAGCAGCTGGGGGGTAGGCACCGGGGAGCTGTTTTTT	CASSWGVGTGELFF
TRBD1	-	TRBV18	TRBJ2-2	TGTGCCAGCTCACCAATAGGACAGGGACACACCGGGGAGCTGTTTTTT	CASSPIGQGHTGELFF
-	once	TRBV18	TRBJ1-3	TGTGCCAGCTCACCCGGACAAGGACGGAACACCATATATTTT	CASSPGQGRNTIYF
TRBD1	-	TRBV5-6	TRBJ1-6	TGTGCCAGCAGCTTGGATTGGACAGGGAATTCACCCCTCCACTTT	CASSLDWTGNSPLHF
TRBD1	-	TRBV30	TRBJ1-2	TGTGCCTGGAGTCGTGGGACAGGGGTAATGAGGAACTATGGCTACACCTTC	CAWSRGTGVMRNYGYTF
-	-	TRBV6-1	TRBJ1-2	TGTGCCAGCAGTGAAGGTCGGGTACCGGCCTACACCTTC	CASSEGRVPAYTF
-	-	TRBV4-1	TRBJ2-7	TGCGCCAGCAGCCAAGAAGGGGCGACTAGTCGCGAGCAGTACTTC	CASSQEGATSREQYF
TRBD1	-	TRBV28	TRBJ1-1	TGTGCCAGCAGTTCTTACAGGGGGCGGAACACTGAAGCTTTCTTT	CASSSYRGRNTEAFF
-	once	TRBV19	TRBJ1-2	TGTGCCAGTAGTCTGGCCGGGCGGGGCGTCGATGGCTACACCTTC	CASSLAGRGVDGYTF
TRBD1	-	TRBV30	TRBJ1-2	TGTGCCTTTTCACAGGGGGCTCCTAACTATGGCTACACCTTC	CAFSQGAPNYGYTF
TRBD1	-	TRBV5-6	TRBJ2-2	TGTGCCAGCAGCCCTGGGACAGGGGGCTCCGGGGAGCTGTTTTTT	CASSPGTGGSGELFF
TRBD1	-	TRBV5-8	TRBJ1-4	TGTGCCAGCACCCTTGGACAGGGGGGGAATGAAAAACTGTTTTTT	CASTLGQGGNEKLFF
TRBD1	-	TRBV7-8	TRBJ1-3	TGTGCCAGCAGCTCAGGGACAGGGGGAAACACCATATATTTT	CASSSGTGGNTIYF
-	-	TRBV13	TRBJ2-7	TGTGCCAGCAGCTTCGGGTGGCGCGAGCAGTACTTC	CASSFGWREQYF
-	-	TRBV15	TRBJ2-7	TGTGCCACCAGCAGCGTCAGGGGTCCCTACGAGCAGTACTTC	CATSSVRGPYEQYF
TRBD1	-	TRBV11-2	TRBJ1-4	TGTGCCAGCAGCTCCCAGGGGGCCGAGTGGGAAAAACTGTTTTTT	CASSSQGAEWEKLFF
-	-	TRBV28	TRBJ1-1	TGTGCCAGCAGTCCACCAAGGAGATTTGAAGCTTTCTTT	CASSPPRRFEAFF
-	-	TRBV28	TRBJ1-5	TGTGCCAGCAGTTTATTAGATAGCAATCAGCCCCAGCATTTT	CASSLLDSNQPQHF
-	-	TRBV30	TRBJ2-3	TGTGCCTGGAGTAGGCAGGTCGACACAGATACGCAGTATTTT	CAWSRQVDTDTQYF
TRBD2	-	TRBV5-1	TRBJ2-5	TGCGCCAGCAGCTTGGGGTTGCTAGCGGGGGACCTAGAGACCCAGTACTTC	CASSLGLLAGDLETQYF
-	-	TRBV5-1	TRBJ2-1	TGCGCCAGCAGCTTCGGGGGAGCGAGCAATGAGCAGTTCTTC	CASSFGGASNEQFF
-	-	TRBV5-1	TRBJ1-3	TGCGCCAGCAGCTTGACGGGGGAATCTGGAAACACCATATATTTT	CASSLTGESGNTIYF
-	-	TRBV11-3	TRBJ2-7	TGTGCCAGCAGCTCGGGACTGGACGAGCAGTACTTC	CASSSGLDEQYF
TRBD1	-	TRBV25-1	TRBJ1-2	TGTGCCAGCAGTGAACCCGGACAGGTCTATGGCTACACCTTC	CASSEPGQVYGYTF
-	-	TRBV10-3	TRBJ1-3	TGTGCCATCACCAACCAACCAGGGGCTGGAAACACCATATATTTT	CAITNQPGAGNTIYF
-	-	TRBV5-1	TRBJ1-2	TGCGCCAGCAGCGCGGGGGGAGACTATGGCTACACCTTC	CASSAGGDYGYTF